Below are 25 T cell receptor beta chains sequenced from a single sample in a study of control samples from healthy donors and cancer patients (dated by TCRdb to the early 2020s). Library creation used the immunoSEQ multiplex PCR assay. Imported from immuneACCESS, the table was reduced by TCRdb to in-frame sequences with V and J called. These copies leave out some clones; in studies compared against another copy, an unresolved V gene accounts for under half, and the cause of the remainder is not known. The sample table contains roughly 90,000 clones; only one count was recorded for approximately 91% of them. The top ten clonotypes cover about 10% of the sample. Sequencing was performed on PBMCs. The receptors originated from a woman in her forties or fifties with colorectal cancer.

The chain carries TRBV2 and TRBJ1-2; D unresolved. The ends were cut back, 6 bases at V and 0 bases at J, with 11 bases in the middle. Germline lookup yields CDR1 SNHLY and CDR2 FYNNEI. The CDR3 is 14 residues long. This CDR3 reads CASSAPLSNYGYTF. As DNA, the CDR3 is TGTGCCAGCAGCGCCCCGCTTTCTAACTATGGCTACACCTTC.

The chain couples TRBV6-1 to TRBJ2-2; D ambiguous. Deletions cut 2 bases from V and 5 bases from J, with 9 bases between. The CDR3 is made up of 14 amino acids. Germline CDR1 is MNHNS and CDR2 is SASEGT. The CDR3 coding sequence is TGTGCCAGCAGTGAATGGTGGGGAACCGGGGAGCTGTTTTTT. It is translated as CASSEWWGTGELFF.

This clone was picked up one time. The rearrangement uses TRBV30 and TRBJ1-1; a possible D gene is TRBD1 (6 bases). Germline V gene data show CDR1 as GTSNPN and CDR2 as SVGIG (reference sequence). The CDR3 runs 12 residues. Trimming removed 5 bases from V and 5 bases from J, with 12 bases in between. CDR3 bases: TGTGCCTGGGAGGGGGGCTCGACTGAAGCTTTCTTT. Its protein product is CAWEGGSTEAFF.

The rearrangement links TRBV14 to TRBJ2-7; possible D gene TRBD1, 6 bases. The V and J ends lost 5 bases and 3 bases respectively, with 8 bases between them. CDR3 length: 12 amino acids. Germline CDR1 reads SGHDN; CDR2 reads FVKESK. The CDR3 protein is CASSSDSYEQYV. The DNA of the CDR3 is TGTGCCAGCAGCTCGGACAGCTACGAGCAGTACGTC.

The chain is built from TRBV27 and TRBJ1-1; weak D call: TRBD1 (5 bases). There are 16 residues in the CDR3. Germline CDR1 MNHEY, CDR2 SMNVEV (reference sequence). With 6 bases removed from V and 9 bases from J, the gap between germline ends came to 26 bases. Here the CDR3 DNA reads TGTGCCAGCAGATCCCCAAATTCGGGGGAAAACGTCAAAGCTTTCTTT. Its translation is CASRSPNSGENVKAFF.

This chain joins TRBV7-2 and TRBJ2-5, with 8 bases identical to TRBD2. Germline CDR1 is SGHTA and CDR2 is FQGNSA. This CDR3 has 15 amino acids. V lost 5 bases to trimming and J lost 4 bases; unmatched junction nucleotides: 9. CDR3 residues: CASSPGGSGGETQYF. CDR3 bases: TGTGCCAGCAGCCCCGGTGGGAGCGGGGGAGAGACCCAGTACTTC. Using reference TRBV7-2 and TRBJ2-5 for the parts outside the CDR3, the full variable domain is GAGVSQSPSNKVTEKGKDVELRCDPISGHTALYWYRQSLGQGLEFLIYFQGNSAPDKSGLPSDRFSAERTGGSVSTLTIQRTQQEDSAVYLCASSPGGSGGETQYFGPGTRLLVL.

This chain links TRBV30 with TRBJ1-2; D is uncertain. With 2 bases removed from V and 5 bases from J, the gap between germline ends came to 9 bases. There are 12 residues in the CDR3. The germline V gene has CDR1 GTSNPN and CDR2 SVGIG (reference sequence). The CDR3 nucleotides are TGTGCCTGGAGTACCTCCCGGTATGGCTACACCTTC. Amino acids: CAWSTSRYGYTF.

V and J are TRBV27 and TRBJ2-4; 16 bases fit TRBD2. CDR1 and CDR2 (germline): MNHEY, SMNVEV (reference sequence). V shed 0 bases and J 8 bases; nucleotides not matched to a gene: 7. The CDR3 loop spans 18 amino acids. CDR3 in DNA: TGTGCCAGCAGTTTATCGGGACTAGCGGGGGGGCCTAGGGACATTCAGTACTTC. This translates into CASSLSGLAGGPRDIQYF.

This clone showed up just once. The chain joins TRBV7-2 to TRBJ1-1, with D perhaps matching TRBD1 (5 bases). The CDR3 length is 13 residues. Per the germline V gene, CDR1 is SGHTA and CDR2 is FQGNSA. V was cut by 6 bases and J by 9 bases, with 17 bases left in between. The CDR3: CASSSKAGSQAFF. The DNA for the CDR3 is TGTGCCAGCAGTTCGAAGGCAGGGAGTCAAGCTTTCTTT.

The J gene is TRBJ1-6, the V gene TRBV6-5, with no clear D. Germline V gene lookup returns CDR1 MNHEY and CDR2 SVGAGI. Between the trimmed V and J ends, which lost 2 bases and 4 bases, there was a span of 9 bases. The CDR3 extends over 15 amino acids. Here the CDR3 DNA reads TGTGCCAGCAGTTACGAAGGACCGTATAATTCACCCCTCCACTTT. Translation gives CASSYEGPYNSPLHF.

The genes are TRBV5-1 and TRBJ1-2; D is perhaps TRBD1 (6 bases). CDR1 and CDR2 (germline): SGHRS, YFSETQ. V lost 4 bases and J 2 bases, leaving 15 bases between the germline ends. This CDR3 is built from 15 residues. CDR3 nucleotides: TGCGCCAGCAGCGCCGCGGGGGCAGGGAACTATGGCTACACCTTC. This sequence encodes CASSAAGAGNYGYTF. Full variable domain (outside the CDR3, taken from reference TRBV5-1 and TRBJ1-2): KAGVTQTPRYLIKTRGQQVTLSCSPISGHRSVSWYQQTPGQGLQFLFEYFSETQRNKGNFPGRFSGRQFSNSRSEMNVSTLELGDSALYLCASSAAGAGNYGYTFGSGTRLTVV.

The rearrangement joins TRBV12-5 to TRBJ2-1; 8 nucleotides match TRBD1. This CDR3 is built from 14 residues. Trimming removed 5 bases from V and 7 bases from J; junction bases left unmatched: 7. The germline V gene has CDR1 LGHNT and CDR2 FRNRAP. CDR3 nucleotide sequence: TGTGCTAGTGGTCCACCGACAGGGGTGAATGAGCAGTTCTTC. Encoded protein: CASGPPTGVNEQFF.

The chain uses TRBV30 and TRBJ1-5; no clear D. This CDR3 region has 14 residues. Germline V CDR1 and CDR2: GTSNPN, SVGIG (reference sequence). V lost 2 bases, J lost 1 base, and 9 bases lay in between. Here the CDR3 reads CAWSPQISNQPQHF. The CDR3 region has the DNA TGTGCCTGGAGTCCCCAGATCAGCAATCAGCCCCAGCATTTT. Full variable domain (missing parts from reference TRBV30 and TRBJ1-5): SQTIHQWPATLVQPVGSPLSLECTVEGTSNPNLYWYRQAAGRGLQLLFYSVGIGQISSEVPQNLSASRPQDRQFILSSKKLLLSDSGFYLCAWSPQISNQPQHFGDGTRLSIL.

The DNA for the CDR3 is TGTGCGGCGGGACATTACTACGAGCAGTACGTC. This translates into CAAGHYYEQYV. The chain is built from TRBV18 and TRBJ2-7, with D perhaps TRBD1 or TRBD2 (6 bases each). Germline lookup yields CDR1 KGHSH and CDR2 LQKENI. There are 11 residues in the CDR3.

The chain carries TRBV3-1 (or the pseudogene TRBV3-2) and TRBJ2-1; D uncertain. Trimming removed 1 base from V and 4 bases from J, with 2 bases in between. This CDR3 contains 12 residues. Germline CDR1 LGHDT, CDR2 YNNKEL (reference sequence). The CDR3 nucleotides read TGTGCCAGCAGCCAAGTTTACAATGAGCAGTTCTTC. The encoded protein is CASSQVYNEQFF.

This clone was recorded a few times. The rearrangement joins TRBV5-5 to TRBJ2-3, with a weak D call TRBD2 (6 bases). V lost 3 bases and J lost 6, with 14 bases in between. Germline CDR1 SGHKS, CDR2 YYEKEE (reference sequence). CDR3 size: 14 residues. The CDR3 sequence: CASSWGGAKDTQYF. CDR3 nucleotides: TGTGCCAGCAGCTGGGGCGGGGCGAAGGATACGCAGTATTTT.

The gene calls are TRBV5-6 and TRBJ2-3; no clear D gene. The V end lost 0 bases, the J end lost 0 bases, and 5 bases lay between the germline ends. CDR3 length: 14 residues. CDR1 is SGHDT, CDR2 YYEEEE, per germline. The CDR3, as DNA: TGTGCCAGCAGCTTGGGGCTCAGCACAGATACGCAGTATTTT. It yields the protein CASSLGLSTDTQYF.

J is TRBJ1-1 and V is TRBV5-6; D remains ambiguous. V was clipped by 2 bases and J by 5 bases, with 13 bases between them. Looked up from germline, CDR1 is SGHDT and CDR2 is YYEEEE. The CDR3 has 14 amino acids. The CDR3: CASSFTGVETEAFF. The CDR3 DNA reads TGTGCCAGCAGCTTCACGGGCGTGGAGACTGAAGCTTTCTTT.

The V and J genes are TRBV3-1 (or the pseudogene TRBV3-2) and TRBJ1-3; possible D gene TRBD1, 6 bases. The ends were cut back, 4 bases at V and 0 bases at J, with 16 bases in the middle. Germline loops: CDR1 LGHDT, CDR2 YNNKEL (reference sequence). This CDR3 contains 17 residues. As DNA, the CDR3 is TGTGCCAGCAGCCGCCTCGGGACATCCGTCTCTGGAAACACCATATATTTT. Protein: CASSRLGTSVSGNTIYF.

This chain links TRBV4-3 with TRBJ2-3, with 7 bases matching TRBD1. This CDR3 comprises 16 residues. V gave up 1 base and J gave up 0 bases; unmatched junction bases: 4. CDR1 and CDR2 from the germline V gene are LGHNA and YSLEER. CDR3 loop: CASSQARDRSTDTQYF. The DNA of the CDR3 is TGCGCCAGCAGCCAAGCCAGGGACAGAAGCACAGATACGCAGTATTTT.

The chain recombines TRBV10-1 with TRBJ2-3; no clear D. CDR3 length: 15 amino acids. V lost 3 bases, J lost 0 bases, and 10 bases lay in between. In germline, CDR1 is WNHNN, CDR2 SYGVQD (reference sequence). The DNA of the CDR3 is TGCGCCAGCAGTGAAGACGAAACTAGCACAGATACGCAGTATTTT. It is translated as CASSEDETSTDTQYF.

The V and J genes are TRBV6-2 or TRBV6-3 and TRBJ1-5, with TRBD1 matching 8 bases. The CDR3 loop spans 14 amino acids. The V and J ends lost 5 bases and 7 bases, in that order; junction bases with no gene match: 7. Germline CDR1 is MNHEY and CDR2 is SVGEGT. CDR3 in DNA: TGTGCCAGCAGTCCAGACAGGGGTGGGCAGCCCCAGCATTTT. As protein: CASSPDRGGQPQHF.

The J gene is TRBJ2-2, the V gene TRBV3-1 (or the pseudogene TRBV3-2); 12 bases agree with TRBD1. This CDR3 region has 19 residues. Germline CDR1 and CDR2: LGHDT and YNNKEL (reference sequence). V was clipped by 4 bases and J by 5 bases; unmatched bases: 14. The CDR3 DNA is TGTGCCAGCAGCCCACTTCCCGGGACAGGGGGCGGTTTGACCGGGGAGCTGTTTTTT. Protein product: CASSPLPGTGGGLTGELFF.

The chain joins TRBV4-3 to TRBJ2-3, with 7 bases fitting TRBD2. J lost 2 bases, V lost 0 bases, and 5 bases had no gene match. Germline lookup yields CDR1 LGHNA and CDR2 YSLEER. CDR3 size: 16 residues. The CDR3 bases are TGCGCCAGCAGCCAAGACGGCGGGGGATACACAGATACGCAGTATTTT. Residues: CASSQDGGGYTDTQYF.

The V and J genes are TRBV29-1 and TRBJ1-5; TRBD1 is a possible D gene (5 bases). V lost 4 bases and J lost 5, with 12 bases in between. Germline V gene lookup returns CDR1 SQVTM and CDR2 ANQGSEA. The CDR3 contains 13 residues. CDR3 nucleotides: TGCAGCGTTGTGACCCAGGGCGATCAGCCCCAGCATTTT. Its protein is CSVVTQGDQPQHF.